This T cell receptor (beta chain) was sequenced in a study of T and B cells in COVID-19 patients. Study in general: COVID-19 patients gave peripheral blood either during active infection or after recovery.

TRB rearrangements were amplified by multiplex PCR with BIOMED2 TRB-A/B primers. TCRdb used MiXCR to reprocess the multiplex PCR reads, holding one entry per CDR3 protein. Among about 18,000 distinct CDR3 sequences listed, roughly 32% were seen once. The CDR3 loop spans 17 amino acids. From germline, CDR1 is MNHEY and CDR2 SVGEGT. After removal of 2 bases from V and 0 bases from J, the junction contained 4 bases not matched to a gene. This clonotype showed up just a few times. Its antigen is not known. From blood, about 240-550 ng of genomic DNA served as TRB template. Study observations and caveats: No sequencing was yet done of CD4+, regulatory or CD8+ subsets, or of SARS-CoV-2-responsive or tetramer+ sorted cells.

The V call is TRBV6-2 or TRBV6-3, the J call TRBJ2-1, with 10 bases aligning to TRBD1. Sequenced material: blood. The TCR was taken from a human donor with active COVID-19. CDR3 amino acids: CASSYGTGESSYNEQFF. The CDR3 DNA sequence: TGTGCCAGCAGTTACGGGACAGGGGAAAGCTCCTACAATGAGCAGTTCTTC.